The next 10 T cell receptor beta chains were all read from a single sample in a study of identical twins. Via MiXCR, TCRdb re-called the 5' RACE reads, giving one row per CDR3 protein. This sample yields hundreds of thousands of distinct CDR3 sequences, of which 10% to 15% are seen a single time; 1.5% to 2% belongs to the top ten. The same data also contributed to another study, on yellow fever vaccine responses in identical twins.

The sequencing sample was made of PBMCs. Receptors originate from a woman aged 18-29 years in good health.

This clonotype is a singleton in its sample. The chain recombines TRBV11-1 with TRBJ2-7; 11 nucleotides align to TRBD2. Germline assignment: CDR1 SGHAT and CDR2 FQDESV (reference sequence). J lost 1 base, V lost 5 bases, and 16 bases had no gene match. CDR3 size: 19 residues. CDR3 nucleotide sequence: TGTGCCAGCAGCCTCCGAATGGGACTAGCGGAAACCTCATCCTACGAGCAGTACTTC. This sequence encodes CASSLRMGLAETSSYEQYF. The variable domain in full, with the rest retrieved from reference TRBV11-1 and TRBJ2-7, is EAEVAQSPRYKITEKSQAVAFWCDPISGHATLYWYRQILGQGPELLVQFQDESVVDDSQLPKDRFSAERLKGVDSTLKIQPAELGDSAMYLCASSLRMGLAETSSYEQYFGPGTRLTVT.

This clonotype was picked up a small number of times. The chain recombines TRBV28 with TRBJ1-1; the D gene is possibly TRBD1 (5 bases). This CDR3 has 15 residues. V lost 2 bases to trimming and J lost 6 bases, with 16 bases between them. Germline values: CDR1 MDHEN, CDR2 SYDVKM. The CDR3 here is CASSLATSGRPEAFF. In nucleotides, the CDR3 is TGTGCCAGCAGTTTAGCGACATCGGGGCGGCCTGAAGCTTTCTTT.

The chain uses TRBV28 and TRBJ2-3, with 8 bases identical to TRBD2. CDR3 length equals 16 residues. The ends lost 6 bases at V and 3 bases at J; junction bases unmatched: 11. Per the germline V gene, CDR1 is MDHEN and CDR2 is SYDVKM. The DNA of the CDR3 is TGTGCCAGCAGAATAACGGGGGGGGGCCTGACAGATACGCAGTATTTT. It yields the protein CASRITGGGLTDTQYF.

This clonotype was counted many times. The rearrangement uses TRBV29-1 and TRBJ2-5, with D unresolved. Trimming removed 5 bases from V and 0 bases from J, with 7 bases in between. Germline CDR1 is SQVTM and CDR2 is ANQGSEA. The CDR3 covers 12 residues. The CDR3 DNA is TGCAGCGTTACCTCGTACCAAGAGACCCAGTACTTC. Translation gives CSVTSYQETQYF.

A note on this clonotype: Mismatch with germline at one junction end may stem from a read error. The CDR3 DNA reads TGCGCCAGCAGCTTGGTCCAGGGAAACACCCGGGAGCTGTTTTTT. Translation: CASSLVQGNTRELFF. The gene calls are TRBV5-1 and TRBJ2-2, with a tentative D call TRBD1 (5 bases). Germline V CDR1 and CDR2: SGHRS, YFSETQ. The CDR3 loop spans 15 amino acids.

DNA of the CDR3: TGCGCCAGCAGCCAAGATAGTCAGGGCCGGGTAGATACGCAGTATTTT. Translation: CASSQDSQGRVDTQYF. The chain employs TRBV4-1 and TRBJ2-3; maybe TRBD1 (5 bases). V lost 0 bases and J lost 5, with 15 bases in between. The germline V gene encodes CDR1 MGHRA and CDR2 YSYEKL. CDR3 length: 16 residues.

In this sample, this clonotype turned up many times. CDR3 sequence (DNA): TGCGCCAGCACCCCGACAGGGGAAATCAATCAGCCCCAGCATTTT. It translates to CASTPTGEINQPQHF. The chain has TRBV5-1 and TRBJ1-5; 8 nucleotides agree with TRBD1. J gave up 3 bases and V 6 bases, and 8 bases lay outside the gene matches. The CDR3 length is 15 residues. Germline CDR1 is SGHRS and CDR2 is YFSETQ.

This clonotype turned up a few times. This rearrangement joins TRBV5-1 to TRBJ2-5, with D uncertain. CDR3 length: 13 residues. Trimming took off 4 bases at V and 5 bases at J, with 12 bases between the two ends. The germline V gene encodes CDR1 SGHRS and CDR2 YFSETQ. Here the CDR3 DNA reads TGCGCCAGCAGCGTCCAAGGAGCGGAGACCCAGTACTTC. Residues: CASSVQGAETQYF.

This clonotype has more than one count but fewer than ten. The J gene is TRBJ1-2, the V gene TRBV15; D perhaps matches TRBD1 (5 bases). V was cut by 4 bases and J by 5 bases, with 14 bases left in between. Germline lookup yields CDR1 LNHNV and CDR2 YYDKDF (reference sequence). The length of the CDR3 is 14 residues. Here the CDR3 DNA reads TGTGCCACCAGCACTGAGACAGAGGAATATGGCTACACCTTC. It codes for CATSTETEEYGYTF.

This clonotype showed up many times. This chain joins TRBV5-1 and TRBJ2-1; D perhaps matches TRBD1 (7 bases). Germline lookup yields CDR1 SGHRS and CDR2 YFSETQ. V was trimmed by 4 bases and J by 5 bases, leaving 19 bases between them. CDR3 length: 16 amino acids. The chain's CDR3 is CASSSGLTGSHNEQFF. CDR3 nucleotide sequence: TGCGCCAGCAGCAGCGGGCTGACAGGGTCCCACAATGAGCAGTTCTTC.